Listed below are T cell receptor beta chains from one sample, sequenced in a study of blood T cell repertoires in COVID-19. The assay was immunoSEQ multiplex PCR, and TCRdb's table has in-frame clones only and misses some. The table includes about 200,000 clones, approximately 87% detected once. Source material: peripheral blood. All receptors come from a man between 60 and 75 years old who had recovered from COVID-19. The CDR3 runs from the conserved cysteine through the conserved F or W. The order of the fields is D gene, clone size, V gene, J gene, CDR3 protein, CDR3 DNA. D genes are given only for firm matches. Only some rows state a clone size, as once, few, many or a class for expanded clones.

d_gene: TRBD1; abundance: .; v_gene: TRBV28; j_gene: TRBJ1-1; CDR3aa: CASSFQGGNTEAFF; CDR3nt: TGTGCCAGCAGTTTTCAGGGGGGGAACACTGAAGCTTTCTTT
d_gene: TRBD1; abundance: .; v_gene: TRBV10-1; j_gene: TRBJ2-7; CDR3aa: CASSDPGGERSYEQYF; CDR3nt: TGCGCCAGCAGTGACCCAGGGGGCGAACGATCCTACGAGCAGTACTTC
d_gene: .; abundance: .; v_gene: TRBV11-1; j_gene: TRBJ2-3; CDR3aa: CASSLPRDTSTDTQYF; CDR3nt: TGTGCCAGCAGCTTACCCCGGGACACAAGCACAGATACGCAGTATTTT
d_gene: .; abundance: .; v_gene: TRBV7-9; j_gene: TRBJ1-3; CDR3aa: CASSFYPGSENTIYF; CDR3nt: TGTGCCAGCAGCTTTTATCCAGGGTCAGAAAACACCATATATTTT
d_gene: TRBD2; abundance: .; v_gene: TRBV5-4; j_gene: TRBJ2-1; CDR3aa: CASSLIHTSGSNEQFF; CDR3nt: TGTGCCAGCAGCTTAATTCATACTAGCGGAAGCAATGAGCAGTTCTTC
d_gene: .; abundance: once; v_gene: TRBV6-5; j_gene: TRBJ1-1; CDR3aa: CASSYTGGTEAFF; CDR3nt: TGTGCCAGCAGTTACACGGGGGGCACTGAAGCTTTCTTT
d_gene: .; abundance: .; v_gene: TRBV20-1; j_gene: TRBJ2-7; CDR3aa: CSAARSVEQYF; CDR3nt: TGCAGTGCTGCCAGAAGTGTCGAGCAGTACTTC
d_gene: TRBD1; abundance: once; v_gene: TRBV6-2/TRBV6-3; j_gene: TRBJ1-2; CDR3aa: CASSLIGTGDLYGYTF; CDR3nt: TGTGCCAGCAGTTTGATCGGGACAGGGGACCTTTATGGCTACACCTTC
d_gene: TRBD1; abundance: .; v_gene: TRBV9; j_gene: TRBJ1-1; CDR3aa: CASSARGQGAEAFF; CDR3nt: TGTGCCAGCAGCGCCAGGGGACAGGGGGCTGAAGCTTTCTTT
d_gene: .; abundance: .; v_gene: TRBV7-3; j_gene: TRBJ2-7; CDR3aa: CASSPSGYEQYF; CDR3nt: TGTGCCAGCAGCCCTAGTGGCTACGAGCAGTACTTC
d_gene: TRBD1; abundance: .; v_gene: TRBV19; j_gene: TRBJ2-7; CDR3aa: CATGTGVSYEQYF; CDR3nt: TGTGCCACGGGGACAGGAGTTTCCTACGAGCAGTACTTC
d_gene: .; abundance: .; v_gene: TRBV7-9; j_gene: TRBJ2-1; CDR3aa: CASPGSSYNEQFF; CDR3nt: TGTGCCAGCCCTGGTAGCTCCTACAATGAGCAGTTCTTC
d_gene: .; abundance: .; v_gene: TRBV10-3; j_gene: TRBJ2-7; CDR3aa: CAISEGHKYEQYF; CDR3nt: TGTGCCATCAGTGAGGGGCACAAATACGAGCAGTACTTC
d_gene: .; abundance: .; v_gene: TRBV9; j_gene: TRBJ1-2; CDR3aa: CASSDEGTYGYTF; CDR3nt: TGTGCCAGCAGCGACGAGGGGACTTATGGCTACACCTTC
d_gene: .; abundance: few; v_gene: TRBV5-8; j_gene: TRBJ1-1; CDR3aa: CASSYPGSTEAFF; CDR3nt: TGTGCCAGCAGCTACCCAGGCAGCACTGAAGCTTTCTTT
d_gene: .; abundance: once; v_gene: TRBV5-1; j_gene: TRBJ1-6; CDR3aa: CASRQDGSPLHF; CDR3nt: TGCGCCAGCAGACAGGACGGATCACCCCTCCACTTT
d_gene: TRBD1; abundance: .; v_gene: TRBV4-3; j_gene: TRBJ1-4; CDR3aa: CASSQASTGAGPRKLFF; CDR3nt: TGCGCCAGCAGCCAAGCCTCGACAGGGGCAGGACCTAGAAAACTGTTTTTT
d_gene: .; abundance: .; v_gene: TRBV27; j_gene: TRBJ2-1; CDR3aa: CASRPSLRGNEQFF; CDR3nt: TGTGCCAGCAGACCTTCGTTAAGGGGCAATGAGCAGTTCTTC
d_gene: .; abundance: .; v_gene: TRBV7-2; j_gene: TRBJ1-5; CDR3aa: CASSLVGQSNQPQHF; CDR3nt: TGTGCCAGCAGCTTGGTTGGACAGAGCAATCAGCCCCAGCATTTT
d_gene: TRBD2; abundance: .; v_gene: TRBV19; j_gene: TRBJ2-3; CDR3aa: CASSIGLAGGLHSDTQYF; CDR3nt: TGTGCCAGTAGTATCGGGCTAGCGGGGGGCCTCCATTCAGATACGCAGTATTTT
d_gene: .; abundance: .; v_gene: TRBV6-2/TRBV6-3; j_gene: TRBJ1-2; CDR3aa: CASSYSTTHYGYTF; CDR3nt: TGTGCCAGCAGTTACTCGACAACCCATTATGGCTACACCTTC
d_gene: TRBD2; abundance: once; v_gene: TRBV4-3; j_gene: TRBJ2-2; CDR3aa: CASSQGGTRVGELFF; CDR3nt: TGCGCCAGCAGCCAAGGAGGGACTAGGGTCGGGGAGCTGTTTTTT
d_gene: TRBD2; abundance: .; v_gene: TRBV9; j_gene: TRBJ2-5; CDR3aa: CASSAGGSGGETQYF; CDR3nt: TGTGCCAGCAGCGCAGGCGGTAGCGGGGGAGAGACCCAGTACTTC
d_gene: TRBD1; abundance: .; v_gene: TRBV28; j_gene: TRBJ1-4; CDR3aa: CASRLFGQGGNEKLFF; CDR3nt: TGTGCCAGCAGGCTCTTCGGACAGGGAGGTAATGAAAAACTGTTTTTT
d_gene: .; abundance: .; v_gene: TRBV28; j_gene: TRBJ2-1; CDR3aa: CASSSTVVWEQFF; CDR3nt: TGTGCCAGCAGCTCCACTGTTGTCTGGGAGCAGTTCTTC
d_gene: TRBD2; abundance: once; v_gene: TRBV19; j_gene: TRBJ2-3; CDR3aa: CATTLAGVDTQYF; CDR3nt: TGTGCCACCACTCTAGCGGGAGTAGATACGCAGTATTTT